These 21 T cell receptor beta chains were all obtained from the same sample, sequenced in a study of CD8+ T cells in alopecia areata. Pooled cutaneous lymph node cells were sorted using CD4, CD8alpha, NKG2D, NKG2ACE and other markers. Isolated RNA was reverse transcribed into cDNA used as the sequencing template. Repertoires were generated with immunoSEQ multiplex PCR, while TCRdb's copy carries only in-frame clones and drops some. The data show approximately 2,200 clones, with none appearing a single time. Sequenced: CD8+ T cells sorted from a lymph node. The receptors here all came from a C3H/HeJ mouse with alopecia areata. This mouse strain has H2-k as its MHC haplotype.

Note on this clone: Gene names are mouse gene names. The read ends 4 residues early relative to the CDR3; the germline J gene fills the gap. The V call is TRBV3, the J call TRBJ2-1; the match to TRBD2 covers 10 bases. The CDR3 length is 16 residues. V gave up 0 bases and J gave up 2 bases; unmatched junction bases: 1. The germline CDR1 and CDR2 sequences are SNHLY and FYNGKV (reference sequence). The covered CDR3 bases are TGTGCCAGCAGCTTAGCTGGACTGGGGGACTATGCT. This encodes CASSLAGLGDYA. The CDR3, in full, reads CASSLAGLGDYAEQFF. Using reference TRBV3 and TRBJ2-1 for the parts outside the CDR3, the full variable domain is GPKVLQIPSHQIIDMGQMVTLNCDPVSNHLYFYWYKQILGQQMEFLVNFYNGKVMEKSKLFKDQFSVERPDGSYFTLKIQPTALEDSAVYFCASSLAGLGDYAEQFFGPGTRLTVL.

This clone was counted only a few times. Gene names denote mouse genes. The read is 4 residues too short to cover the CDR3 end, so that end is filled in from the germline J gene. This rearrangement joins TRBV1 to TRBJ2-5, with 8 nucleotides matching TRBD1. This CDR3 has 14 amino acids. CDR1 is NSQYPW and CDR2 is LRSPGD in the germline V gene (reference sequence). J was trimmed by 3 bases and V by 1 base; bases with no gene match: 0. CDR3 DNA (partial): TGCACCTGCAGTGCAGGGGACAGGCAAGAC. This gives the protein CTCSAGDRQD. The whole CDR3 sequence is CTCSAGDRQDTQYF.

This clone was counted a few times. Gene names denote mouse genes. Partial CDR3 DNA: TGTGCCAGCAGTATCGACAGAACAAACTCC. Encoded protein: CASSIDRTNS. The entire CDR3 protein reads CASSIDRTNSDYTF. The chain has TRBV19 and TRBJ1-2, with a possible D match to TRBD1 (5 bases). The read stops 4 residues short of the end of the CDR3; the missing end is completed from the germline J gene. The V end lost 2 bases, the J end lost 0 bases, and 8 bases lay between the germline ends. CDR1 FNHDT and CDR2 SITEND come from the germline V gene (reference sequence). The CDR3 is 14 residues long.

In this sample, this clone turned up many times. The genes and germline here are from mouse. The CDR3 goes on 4 residues after the read ends, and that part is filled in from the germline J gene. The chain carries TRBV29 and TRBJ2-1; 8 nucleotides align to TRBD2. Germline lookup yields CDR1 MSHET and CDR2 SYDVDS. The junction had 0 bases not matched to a gene; V was cut back by 1 base and J by 1 base. CDR3 length: 15 amino acids. The covered CDR3 bases are TGTGCTAGCAGTTTATACTGGGGGAACTATGCT. It specifies CASSLYWGNYA. The CDR3 as a whole reads CASSLYWGNYAEQFF.

This clone has only a few counts. Genes and germline come from the mouse. The read terminates 4 residues ahead of where the CDR3 ends, so the germline J gene completes it. J is TRBJ2-5 and V is TRBV13-2; 10 bases are a match to TRBD1. The CDR3 runs 14 residues. Germline-derived CDR1 and CDR2 are NNHNN and SYGAGS (reference sequence). The sequenced part of the CDR3 DNA is TGTGCCAGCGGTGTGGGACAGGGGAAAGAC. Translating it yields CASGVGQGKD. The CDR3 as a whole reads CASGVGQGKDTQYF.

About this clone itself: Genes and germline are mouse. Read data end 4 residues before the CDR3 end; the end is taken from the germline J gene. The V call is TRBV1, the J call TRBJ2-5; D uncertain. Germline CDR1 reads NSQYPW; CDR2 reads LRSPGD (reference sequence). The CDR3 extends over 13 amino acids. This chain's CDR3 is CTCSADLRDTQYF. The CDR3 DNA, read in part, is TGCACCTGCAGTGCAGATCTAAGGGAC. Full variable domain (outside the CDR3, taken from reference TRBV1 and TRBJ2-5): VTLLEQNPRWRLVPRGQAVNLRCILKNSQYPWMSWYQQDLQKQLQWLFTLRSPGDKEVKSLPGADYLATRVTDTELRLQVANMSQGRTLYCTCSADLRDTQYFGPGTRLLVL.

Points on this clone: Gene names follow the mouse nomenclature. The read falls 4 residues short of the CDR3 end, and the missing part is taken from the germline J gene. V usage is TRBV29 and J usage is TRBJ2-5; 8 bases agree with TRBD1. This CDR3 spans 16 amino acids. Trimming at V came to 5 bases and at J to 0 bases, leaving 7 bases not matched to a gene. CDR1 MSHET and CDR2 SYDVDS come from the germline V gene. CDR3 bases read: TGTGCTAGCAGTCCCCCCAGGGGGCTTAACCAAGAC. Translating it yields CASSPPRGLNQD. The entire CDR3 is CASSPPRGLNQDTQYF.

Of note for this clone: Gene names refer to mouse genes. From the germline J gene comes the end of the CDR3, since the read stops 4 residues before it. V usage is TRBV5 and J usage is TRBJ2-4; no clear D gene. The CDR3 extends over 13 amino acids. V dropped 4 bases and J dropped 0 bases, with 5 bases sitting between them. CDR1 and CDR2 (germline): LGHNA, YNLKQL (reference sequence). CDR3 DNA, as far as it was read: TGTGCCAGCAGCCTGGGTAGTCAAAAC. It yields the protein CASSLGSQN. The entire CDR3 sequence reads CASSLGSQNTLYF.

The sample holds a few counts of this clone. All gene names here are mouse names. The read finishes 4 residues shy of the CDR3 end, and the germline J gene is used to complete it. The chain links TRBV29 to TRBJ2-5, with a tentative D call TRBD2 (6 bases). Germline values: CDR1 MSHET, CDR2 SYDVDS. V lost 3 bases and J 1 base, leaving 11 bases between the germline ends. The length of the CDR3 is 15 residues. CDR3 DNA (partial): TGTGCTAGCAGTTTGCCTCTGGGGTACCAAGAC. Translated: CASSLPLGYQD. The full CDR3 sequence reads CASSLPLGYQDTQYF.

This clone was detected many times. Genes and germline come from the mouse. The missing CDR3 end, 4 residues past where the read stops, is filled in from the germline J gene. The V gene is TRBV13-1, the J gene TRBJ1-1; TRBD1 agrees at 7 bases. The germline CDR1 and CDR2 sequences are NSHNY and SYGAGN. J was trimmed by 0 bases and V by 3 bases; bases with no gene match: 2. The CDR3 is 14 amino acids. CDR3 DNA, as far as it was read: TGTGCCAGCAGTGTCAGGGGGTCAAACACA. It yields the protein CASSVRGSNT. The full CDR3 sequence reads CASSVRGSNTEVFF.

This clone was detected only a few times. Mouse germline and gene names are used. The read stops 4 residues short of the end of the CDR3; the missing end is completed from the germline J gene. This chain links TRBV29 with TRBJ2-7; 7 nucleotides line up with TRBD1. The CDR3 loop spans 14 amino acids. CDR1 and CDR2 (germline): MSHET, SYDVDS. V was pared by 7 bases and J by 0 bases, with 6 bases of the junction left unmatched. The CDR3 spells CASIRDSFSYEQYF. The sequenced part of the CDR3 DNA is TGTGCTAGCATTAGGGACAGCTTCTCCTAT. Full variable domain (missing parts from reference TRBV29 and TRBJ2-7): DMKVTQMPRYLIKRMGENVLLECGQDMSHETMYWYRQDPGLGLQLIYISYDVDSNSEGDIPKGYRVSRKKREHFSLILDSAKTNQTSVYFCASIRDSFSYEQYFGPGTRLTVL.

This clone was detected many times. Genes and germline are mouse. The read ends 3 residues before the CDR3 terminus; that terminus is restored from the germline J gene. This sequence joins TRBV19 and TRBJ1-6; D is possibly TRBD1 (6 bases). TRBJ1-6 is noted as an ORF with a role that remains uncertain. In germline, CDR1 is FNHDT, CDR2 SITEND (reference sequence). V dropped 6 bases and J dropped 5 bases, with 12 bases sitting between them. The CDR3 sequence is 14 residues long. The CDR3 sequence: CASKKDSNNSPLYF. CDR3 DNA, as far as it was read: TGTGCCAGCAAGAAGGACAGCAATAATTCGCCC.

This clone was seen ten or more times. Germline and genes: mouse. The CDR3 extends 4 residues past the end of the read, so its final part is completed from the germline J gene. The chain joins TRBV13-2 to TRBJ2-5, with 8 bases matching TRBD1. Germline V gene sequence: CDR1 NNHNN, CDR2 SYGAGS (reference sequence). The CDR3 sequence is 13 residues long. The CDR3 DNA, read in part, is TGTGCCAGCGGTGGGACAGGGTGGGAC. Translation: CASGGTGWD. The entire CDR3 reads CASGGTGWDTQYF.

This clone was picked up many times. Gene names and germline match the mouse. Read sequence stops 4 residues before the CDR3 end, and the germline J gene provides the missing end. The V call is TRBV1, the J call TRBJ2-1; no firm D call. Germline V gene sequence: CDR1 NSQYPW, CDR2 LRSPGD (reference sequence). Trimming stripped 3 bases from V and 1 base from J, with 4 bases between. CDR3 size: 13 residues. The CDR3 sequence is CTCSAQNYAEQFF. CDR3 DNA, as far as it was read: TGCACCTGCAGTGCCCAAAACTATGCT.

Remarks on this clone: The listed genes are named as in mouse. The CDR3 extends 4 residues past the end of the read, so its final part is completed from the germline J gene. This chain joins TRBV19 and TRBJ2-2; 8 bases are shared with TRBD1. V shed 1 base and J 2 bases; nucleotides not matched to a gene: 1. This CDR3 contains 15 residues. Germline CDR1 and CDR2: FNHDT and SITEND (reference sequence). The sequenced CDR3 bases are TGTGCCAGCAGTATAAGACAGGGGAACACCGGG. Protein sequence: CASSIRQGNTG. The complete CDR3 sequence is CASSIRQGNTGQLYF.

This clone was seen only a few times. Gene names and germline match the mouse. The missing CDR3 end, 4 residues past where the read stops, is filled in from the germline J gene. The V gene is TRBV1, the J gene TRBJ2-3; D perhaps matches TRBD2 (5 bases). Per the germline V gene, CDR1 is NSQYPW and CDR2 is LRSPGD (reference sequence). V lost 2 bases to trimming and J lost 2 bases, with 8 bases between them. The CDR3 contains 14 residues. CDR3 DNA, as far as it was read: TGCACCTGCAGTGCACTGGGTCTTGCAGAA. Residues: CTCSALGLAE. The CDR3, in full, reads CTCSALGLAETLYF.

This clone was detected ten times or more. These gene names are mouse names. The sequenced fragment ends 4 residues before the CDR3 boundary, so the rest is inferred from the germline J gene. This chain joins TRBV19 and TRBJ1-1, with D possibly TRBD1 on 5 matching bases. Deletions cut 3 bases from V and 3 bases from J, with 9 bases between. The CDR3 runs to 13 residues. Germline CDR1 is FNHDT and CDR2 is SITEND (reference sequence). The CDR3 region is CASSTGQYTEVFF. CDR3 DNA (partial): TGTGCCAGCAGTACCGGACAATACACA.

This clone was recorded many times. The gene names given are mouse names. The CDR3 end falls 4 residues outside the read, so it is completed with the germline J gene. The chain links TRBV5 to TRBJ2-1; 14 bases match TRBD2. Germline loops: CDR1 LGHNA, CDR2 YNLKQL (reference sequence). This CDR3 comprises 17 residues. The sequenced CDR3 bases are TGTGCCAGCAGCCAAGAGACGGGACTGGGGGGGCGGGCT. Translated: CASSQETGLGGRA. The CDR3 in its entirety is CASSQETGLGGRAEQFF.

With regard to this clone: Genes and germline are mouse. The read finishes 4 residues shy of the CDR3 end, and the germline J gene is used to complete it. The V and J genes are TRBV13-1 and TRBJ2-7; 9 bases align to TRBD2. This CDR3 has 15 amino acids. Germline values: CDR1 NSHNY, CDR2 SYGAGN. V was clipped by 0 bases and J by 3 bases; unmatched bases: 4. CDR3 bases read: TGTGCCAGCAGTGATGGCTGGGGGGGGTTCTAT. It yields the protein CASSDGWGGFY. The entire CDR3 protein reads CASSDGWGGFYEQYF.

Details on this clone: Mouse germline and gene names are used. Read data end 4 residues before the CDR3 end; the end is taken from the germline J gene. The chain recombines TRBV31 with TRBJ1-1; 10 nucleotides agree with TRBD1. The germline V gene encodes CDR1 GKSSPN and CDR2 SITVG. The CDR3 sequence is 14 residues long. Partial CDR3 DNA: TGTGCCTGGAGTCCGACAGGGGGCAAGACA. Protein sequence: CAWSPTGGKT. In full, the CDR3 reads CAWSPTGGKTEVFF.

This clone was seen ten or more times. The gene names given are mouse names. The sequence runs out 4 residues before the end of the CDR3; the remainder is reconstructed from the germline J gene. This chain links TRBV13-2 with TRBJ2-5; tentatively, D is TRBD1 (6 bases). CDR1 is NNHNN, CDR2 SYGAGS, per germline (reference sequence). The CDR3 length is 14 residues. V was shortened by 5 bases and J by 2 bases, with 12 bases between the two germline ends. Partial CDR3 DNA: TGTGCCAGCGGCTCGGGACAAATCCAAGAC. Encoded protein: CASGSGQIQD. The entire CDR3 protein is CASGSGQIQDTQYF.